The 10 T cell receptor beta chains listed next were all sequenced from one sample in a study of T cells in Graves' hyperthyroidism and ophthalmopathy (dated by TCRdb to the late 2010s). Receptor amplification or capture employed multiplex PCR. Sequenced using an Illumina HiSeq 2000. The TCR beta CDR3 regions were amplified from the RNA transcripts. The first round of RT-PCR for the TCR CDR3 was performed with the HTBI primer set and the Qiagen OneStep RT-PCR kit. TCRdb passed the public sequencing reads through fastp at Q25 and MiXCR, retaining productive beta sequences. For every CDR3 protein sequence, its rows merge into one entry that carries the most common genes and DNA. The sample table contains more than 450,000 distinct CDR3 sequences; only one count was recorded for around 20% of them. 45% to 50% of the sample lies in the top ten. Material for sequencing was blood. The receptors were sampled from a man aged 40-55 years with Graves' ophthalmopathy.

The sample holds a few counts of this clonotype. V gene TRBV28 combines with J gene TRBJ1-2, with TRBD1 as a possible D gene (5 bases). V lost 3 bases, J lost 3 bases, and 14 bases lay in between. Germline CDR1 and CDR2: MDHEN and SYDVKM. This CDR3 contains 15 residues. This CDR3 is CASSLGSGLHYGYTF. The CDR3 DNA follows: TGTGCCAGCAGTTTGGGATCGGGGCTGCACTATGGCTACACCTTC.

This clonotype appeared many times. The chain recombines TRBV28 with TRBJ2-7; TRBD1 matches at 8 bases. The CDR3 has 14 residues. Unmatched junction bases numbered 5, after V lost 7 bases and J lost 0 bases. Germline V gene data show CDR1 as MDHEN and CDR2 as SYDVKM. CDR3: CASNPQGGSYEQYF. The CDR3 DNA reads TGTGCCAGCAACCCACAGGGGGGCTCCTACGAGCAGTACTTC. The whole variable domain, filled in from reference TRBV28 and TRBJ2-7, reads DVKVTQSSRYLVKRTGEKVFLECVQDMDHENMFWYRQDPGLGLRLIYFSYDVKMKEKGDIPEGYSVSREKKERFSLILESASTNQTSMYLCASNPQGGSYEQYFGPGTRLTVT.

This clonotype was counted many times. The chain employs TRBV30 and TRBJ2-1; D is possibly TRBD1 or TRBD2 (5 bases each). The CDR3 runs 12 residues. Germline CDR1 is GTSNPN and CDR2 is SVGIG (reference sequence). V lost 3 bases and J lost 3, with 6 bases in between. CDR3 loop: CAWRGVYNEQFF. In nucleotides, the CDR3 is TGTGCCTGGAGGGGGGTCTACAATGAGCAGTTCTTC.

This clonotype was observed many times. V and J are TRBV2 and TRBJ1-2, with 10 bases aligning to TRBD1. Germline-derived CDR1 and CDR2 are SNHLY and FYNNEI. The ends lost 6 bases at V and 4 bases at J; junction bases unmatched: 8. This CDR3 comprises 15 residues. CDR3 nucleotides: TGTGCCAGCAGGGCCGACAGGGGGCTCAGCTATGGCTACACCTTC. It yields the protein CASRADRGLSYGYTF.

This clonotype was picked up many times. CDR3 protein: CAWSVQGAHTQYF. The DNA for the CDR3 is TGTGCCTGGAGTGTACAGGGGGCACATACGCAGTATTTT. V gene TRBV30 combines with J gene TRBJ2-3, with 9 bases lining up with TRBD1. Germline CDR1 and CDR2: GTSNPN and SVGIG (reference sequence). V was pared by 0 bases and J by 7 bases, with 2 bases of the junction left unmatched. The CDR3 contains 13 residues.

Details on this clonotype: This may stem from a read error, because a much larger clone lies one nucleotide away. The chain links TRBV6-2 or TRBV6-3 to TRBJ2-3; possibly TRBD1 for D (6 bases). Trimming took off 2 bases at V and 0 bases at J, with 9 bases between the two ends. The V gene's germline CDR1 is MNHEY and CDR2 SVGEGT. The CDR3 totals 15 residues. The DNA of the CDR3 is TGTGCCAGCAGTTACGGCAGGGGAAGCACAGATACGCAGTATTTT. Encoded protein: CASSYGRGSTDTQYF.

This rearrangement joins TRBV2 to TRBJ2-5; TRBD2 matches 9 bases. Losses at the gene ends were 6 bases for V and 4 bases for J; bases not matched to a gene: 9. The germline CDR1 and CDR2 sequences are SNHLY and FYNNEI. The CDR3 covers 15 residues. In nucleotides, the CDR3 is TGTGCCAGCAGCCGATCAGCGGGGGGTAGAGAGACCCAGTACTTC. It is translated as CASSRSAGGRETQYF.

The J gene is TRBJ2-2, the V gene TRBV6-1; D may be TRBD1 or TRBD2 (5 bases each). The CDR3 spans 15 residues. Germline CDR1 and CDR2: MNHNS and SASEGT. Trimming took off 7 bases at V and 5 bases at J, with 17 bases between the two ends. The CDR3 is CASTTRDRGTGELFF. CDR3 sequence (DNA): TGTGCCAGCACAACCCGGGACCGTGGAACCGGGGAGCTGTTTTTT.

This clonotype was seen at least ten times. The chain recombines TRBV30 with TRBJ1-6, with D perhaps TRBD1 (5 bases). Per the germline V gene, CDR1 is GTSNPN and CDR2 is SVGIG (reference sequence). V was shortened by 2 bases and J by 7 bases, with 24 bases between the two germline ends. The CDR3 contains 18 residues. CDR3: CAWSLIVRGVLKNSPLHF. For the CDR3, the DNA is TGTGCCTGGAGTCTCATCGTCCGAGGGGTGCTGAAGAATTCACCCCTCCACTTT.

The genes are TRBV5-6 and TRBJ1-5; D possibly corresponds to TRBD1 (5 bases). Germline V gene lookup returns CDR1 SGHDT and CDR2 YYEEEE. V lost 0 bases to trimming and J lost 7 bases, with 11 bases between them. This CDR3 is built from 14 residues. CDR3 loop: CASSLGQGSQPQHF. The CDR3 bases are TGTGCCAGCAGCTTGGGTCAGGGTTCGCAGCCCCAGCATTTT.